This TCR beta chain was recovered during a study of T cells in Graves' hyperthyroidism and ophthalmopathy. There were TCR beta CDR3 regions amplified from RNA transcripts. TCR CDR3 regions were first amplified by RT-PCR with HTBI primers. TCRdb ran MiXCR on the multiplex PCR reads and lists one entry per CDR3 protein. The data show over 700,000 distinct CDR3 sequences, with roughly a sixth seen just once and around 17% held by the top ten. Progressors' blood was drawn at hyperthyroidism diagnosis, before ophthalmopathy symptoms. The CDR3 consists of 13 residues. Germline lookup yields CDR1 SGHAT and CDR2 FQNNGV. V was shortened by 1 base and J by 9 bases, with 7 bases between the two germline ends. In this sample, this clonotype turned up many times. The target antigen is unknown. Study-level points and caveats: Among thyroid clonotypes expanded above 0.001, most also appeared in blood.

The sample comprised blood. V gene TRBV11-2 combines with J gene TRBJ2-6; D gene ambiguous. This receptor was obtained from a woman between 45 and 65 years old with Graves' hyperthyroidism that later progressed to Graves' ophthalmopathy. The CDR3 is CASSLGALNVLTF. The DNA of the CDR3 is TGTGCCAGCAGCTTAGGGGCCCTCAACGTCCTGACTTTC.